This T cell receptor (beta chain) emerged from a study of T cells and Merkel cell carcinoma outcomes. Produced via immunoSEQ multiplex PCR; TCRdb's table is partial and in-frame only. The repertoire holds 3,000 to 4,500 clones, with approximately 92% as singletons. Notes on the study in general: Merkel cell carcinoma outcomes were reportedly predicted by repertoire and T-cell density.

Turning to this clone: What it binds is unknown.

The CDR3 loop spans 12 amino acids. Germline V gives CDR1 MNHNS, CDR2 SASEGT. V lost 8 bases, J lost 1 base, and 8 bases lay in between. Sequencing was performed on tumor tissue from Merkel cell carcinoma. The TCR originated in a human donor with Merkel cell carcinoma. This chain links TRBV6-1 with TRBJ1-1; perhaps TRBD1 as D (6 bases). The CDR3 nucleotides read TGTGCCAGCCACAGGGCGAACACTGAAGCTTTCTTT. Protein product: CASHRANTEAFF.